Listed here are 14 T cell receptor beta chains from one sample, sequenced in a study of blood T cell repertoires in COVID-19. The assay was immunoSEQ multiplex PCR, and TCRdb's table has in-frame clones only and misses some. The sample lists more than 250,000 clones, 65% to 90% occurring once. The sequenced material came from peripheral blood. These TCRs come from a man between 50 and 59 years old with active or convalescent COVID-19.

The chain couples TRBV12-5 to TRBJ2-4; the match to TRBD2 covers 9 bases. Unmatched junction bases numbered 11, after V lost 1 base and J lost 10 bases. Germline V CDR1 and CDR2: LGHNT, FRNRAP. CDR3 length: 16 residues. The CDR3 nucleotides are TGTGCTAGTGGTTTGGGAGCGGGAGGAAATAAGGGGATTCAGTACTTC. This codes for CASGLGAGGNKGIQYF.

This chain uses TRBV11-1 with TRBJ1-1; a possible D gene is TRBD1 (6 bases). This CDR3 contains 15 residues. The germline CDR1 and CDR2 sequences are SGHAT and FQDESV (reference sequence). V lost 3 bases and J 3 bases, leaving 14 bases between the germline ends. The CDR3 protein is CASSFGGGADTEAFF. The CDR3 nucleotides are TGTGCCAGCAGCTTTGGTGGGGGCGCGGACACTGAAGCTTTCTTT.

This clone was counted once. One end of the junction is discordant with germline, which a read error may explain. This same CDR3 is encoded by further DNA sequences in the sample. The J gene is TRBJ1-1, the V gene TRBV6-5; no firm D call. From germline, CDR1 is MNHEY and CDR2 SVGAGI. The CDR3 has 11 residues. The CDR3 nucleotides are TGTGCCAGCCGGGTGAATACTGAAGCTTTCTTT. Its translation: CASRVNTEAFF.

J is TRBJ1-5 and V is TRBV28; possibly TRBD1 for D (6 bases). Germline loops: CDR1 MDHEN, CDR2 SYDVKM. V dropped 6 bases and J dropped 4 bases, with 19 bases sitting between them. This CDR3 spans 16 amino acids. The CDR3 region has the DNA TGTGCCAGCAGACGAATTTCCGGGACACGGAATCAGCCCCAGCATTTT. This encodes CASRRISGTRNQPQHF.

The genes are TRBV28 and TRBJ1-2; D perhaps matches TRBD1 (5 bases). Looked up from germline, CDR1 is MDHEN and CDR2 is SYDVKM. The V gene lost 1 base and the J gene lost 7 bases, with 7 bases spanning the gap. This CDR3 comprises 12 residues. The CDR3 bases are TGTGCCAGCAGTTTATCAGGGCTTGGCTACACCTTC. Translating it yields CASSLSGLGYTF.

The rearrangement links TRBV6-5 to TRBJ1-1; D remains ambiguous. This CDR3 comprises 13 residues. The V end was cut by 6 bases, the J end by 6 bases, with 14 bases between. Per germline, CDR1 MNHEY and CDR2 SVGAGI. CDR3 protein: CASSPEGLAEAFF. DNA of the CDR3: TGTGCCAGCAGCCCGGAGGGATTGGCTGAAGCTTTCTTT.

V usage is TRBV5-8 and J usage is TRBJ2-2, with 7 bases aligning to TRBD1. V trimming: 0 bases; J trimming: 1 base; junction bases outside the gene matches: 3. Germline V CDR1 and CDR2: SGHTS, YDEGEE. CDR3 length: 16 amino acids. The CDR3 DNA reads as TGTGCCAGCAGCTTGGCCTGGACAGGGAACACCGGGGAGCTGTTTTTT. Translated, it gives CASSLAWTGNTGELFF.

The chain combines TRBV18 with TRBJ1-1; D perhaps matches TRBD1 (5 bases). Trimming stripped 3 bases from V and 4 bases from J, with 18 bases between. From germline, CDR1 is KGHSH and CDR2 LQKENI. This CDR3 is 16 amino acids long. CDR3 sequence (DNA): TGTGCCAGCTCACCCCCCAGTGTTCGTAGGGGCACTGAAGCTTTCTTT. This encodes CASSPPSVRRGTEAFF.

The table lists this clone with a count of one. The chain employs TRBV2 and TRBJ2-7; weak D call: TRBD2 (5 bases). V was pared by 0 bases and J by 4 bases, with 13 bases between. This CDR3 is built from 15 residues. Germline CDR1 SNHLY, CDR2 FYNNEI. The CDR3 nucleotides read TGTGCCAGCAGTGAAGCGCCTGGACTTGGTTACGAGCAGTACTTC. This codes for CASSEAPGLGYEQYF.

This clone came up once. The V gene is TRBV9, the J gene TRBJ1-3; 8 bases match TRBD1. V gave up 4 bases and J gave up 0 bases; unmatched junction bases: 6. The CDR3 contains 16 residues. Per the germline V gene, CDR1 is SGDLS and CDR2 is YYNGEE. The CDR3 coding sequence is TGTGCCAGCAGCAGAGGGGACAGGTCCTCTGGAAACACCATATATTTT. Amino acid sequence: CASSRGDRSSGNTIYF. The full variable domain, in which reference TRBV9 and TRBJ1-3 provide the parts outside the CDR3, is DSGVTQTPKHLITATGQRVTLRCSPRSGDLSVYWYQQSLDQGLQFLIQYYNGEERAKGNILERFSAQQFPDLHSELNLSSLELGDSALYFCASSRGDRSSGNTIYFGEGSWLTVV.

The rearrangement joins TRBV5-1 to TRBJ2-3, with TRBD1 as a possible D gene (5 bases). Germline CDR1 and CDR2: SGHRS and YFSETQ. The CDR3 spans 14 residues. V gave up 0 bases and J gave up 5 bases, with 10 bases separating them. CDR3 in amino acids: CASSLGQGKDTQYF. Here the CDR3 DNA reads TGCGCCAGCAGCTTGGGGCAGGGCAAAGATACGCAGTATTTT.

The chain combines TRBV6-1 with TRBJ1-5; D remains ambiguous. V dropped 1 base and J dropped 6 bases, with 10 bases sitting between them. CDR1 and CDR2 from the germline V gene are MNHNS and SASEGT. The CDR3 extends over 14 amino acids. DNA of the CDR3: TGTGCCAGCAGTGAAGGTTACGAGGGTCAGCCCCAGCATTTT. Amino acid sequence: CASSEGYEGQPQHF.

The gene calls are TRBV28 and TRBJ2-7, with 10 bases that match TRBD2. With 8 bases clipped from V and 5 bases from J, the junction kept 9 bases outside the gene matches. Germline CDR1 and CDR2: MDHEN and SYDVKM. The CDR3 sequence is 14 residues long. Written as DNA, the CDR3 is TGTGCCAGCCGGAGCGGGAGGGCCCGAAACGAGCAGTACTTC. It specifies CASRSGRARNEQYF. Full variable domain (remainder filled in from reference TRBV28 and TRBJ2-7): DVKVTQSSRYLVKRTGEKVFLECVQDMDHENMFWYRQDPGLGLRLIYFSYDVKMKEKGDIPEGYSVSREKKERFSLILESASTNQTSMYLCASRSGRARNEQYFGPGTRLTVT.

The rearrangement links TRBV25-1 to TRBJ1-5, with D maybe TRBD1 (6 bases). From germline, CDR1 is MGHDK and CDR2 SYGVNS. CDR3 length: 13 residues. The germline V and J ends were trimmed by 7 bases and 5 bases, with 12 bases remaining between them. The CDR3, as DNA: TGTGCCAGCACTAGGGGGTACGATCAGCCCCAGCATTTT. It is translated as CASTRGYDQPQHF.